This T cell receptor beta chain comes out of a study of regulatory T cells in long-lasting Graves disease. CDR1 is SGHAT, CDR2 FQNNGV, per germline. The CDR3 runs 16 residues. J gave up 1 base and V 4 bases, and 8 bases lay outside the gene matches. This clonotype was counted once. Its target is not known. This could be a read error, since a much larger clone is one nucleotide away. Indicated time point: persistent/refractory GD, antithyroid drugs over 5 years with positive TRAb. PBMC-derived RNA was used for the TCR library. To make TCR beta libraries, researchers used iRepertoire HTBI primers and Arm-PCR of CDR3 regions. TCRdb redid the calling of the multiplex PCR reads with MiXCR, one entry per CDR3 protein. The sample records 350,000 to 450,000 distinct CDR3 sequences, around a fifth being singletons. The study, taken as a whole, reports: Thyroid tissue went unstudied; only peripheral blood was examined. The TCR repertoire of persistent Graves' patients was less diverse than that of newly diagnosed ones.

The V call is TRBV11-2, the J call TRBJ1-1; 8 bases line up with TRBD1. The receptor was derived from a female donor with Graves disease. This specimen was peripheral blood mononuclear cells (PBMCs), taken when the disease was refractory, from a patient treated with antithyroid drugs. The CDR3 spells CASSYWAQGENTEAFF. CDR3 in DNA: TGTGCCAGCAGCTACTGGGCACAGGGGGAGAACACTGAAGCTTTCTTT.